This T cell receptor (beta chain) was identified during a study of T-cell memory formation after mild COVID-19. Study summary: TCR clusters showed largely donor specificity.

TCRdb re-called the 5' RACE reads through MiXCR, storing one row per CDR3 protein. The data hold 150,000 to 200,000 distinct CDR3 sequences, with roughly 14% observed a single time. This clonotype was observed a handful of times. Its target is unknown. Germline V CDR1 and CDR2: MNHEY, SVGAGI. The length of the CDR3 is 14 residues. Losses at the gene ends were 5 bases for V and 2 bases for J; bases not matched to a gene: 6. Study-wide results and caveats: Pre-infection memory harbored some responding clones, suggesting cross-reactive memory joined.

The chain links TRBV6-5 to TRBJ2-7, with TRBD2 identical over 7 bases. This clonotype was sampled from an adult woman who had mild COVID-19 (a few samples of this study predate the infection). Cell type and time point are not known. Sequenced material: PBMCs or a T cell subset sorted from them (not recorded which). CDR3 in amino acids: CASSLNRGAYEQYF. The CDR3 DNA reads as TGTGCCAGCAGTCTTAATCGGGGGGCCTACGAGCAGTACTTC.